These T cell receptor beta chains were read from a single sample in a study of T cells in Graves' hyperthyroidism and ophthalmopathy. TCRdb processed the multiplex PCR reads anew with MiXCR; each CDR3 protein has one entry. In the table there are a few hundred thousand distinct CDR3 sequences, 20% of which are singletons. Specimen: blood. These receptors originate from a man aged 18 to 29 with Graves' hyperthyroidism. Both conserved end residues are part of each CDR3. A D gene is named only where the DNA matches it firmly. Expanded clones get a size class; other rows say once, few or many, or leave the size out.

CDR3 protein	CDR3 DNA	clone size	D gene	V gene	J gene
CAWSVRGGTNYEQYF	TGTGCCTGGAGTGTAAGGGGAGGGACGAACTACGAGCAGTACTTC	NA	TRBD2	TRBV30	TRBJ2-7
CASPGAESSGNTIYF	TGTGCCAGCCCCGGGGCGGAGAGCTCTGGAAACACCATATATTTT	NA	NA	TRBV12-3/TRBV12-4	TRBJ1-3
CSVDPENTGELFF	TGCAGCGTTGATCCAGAAAACACCGGGGAGCTGTTTTTT	NA	NA	TRBV29-1	TRBJ2-2
CASSPQGVAGSTGELFF	TGTGCCAGCAGCCCCCAGGGGGTAGCGGGGTCCACCGGGGAGCTGTTTTTT	NA	NA	TRBV11-2	TRBJ2-2
CAWSVFSGELFF	TGTGCCTGGAGTGTATTCTCCGGGGAGCTGTTTTTT	few	NA	TRBV30	TRBJ2-2
CASSWREGTGELFF	TGTGCCAGCTCCTGGAGGGAGGGCACCGGGGAGCTGTTTTTT	NA	TRBD2	TRBV2	TRBJ2-2
CAWRGQGAGYTF	TGTGCCTGGAGGGGACAGGGCGCTGGCTACACCTTC	NA	TRBD1	TRBV30	TRBJ1-2
CASSLAGNPGELFF	TGCGCCAGCAGCTTGGCGGGGAACCCCGGGGAGCTGTTTTTT	few	NA	TRBV5-1	TRBJ2-2
CASSPGDRRQPQHF	TGTGCCAGCAGCCCCGGGGACAGACGTCAGCCCCAGCATTTT	few	TRBD1	TRBV7-2	TRBJ1-5
CASGLGGRNTEAFF	TGTGCTAGTGGTTTAGGAGGGAGGAACACTGAAGCTTTCTTT	NA	NA	TRBV12-5	TRBJ1-1
CSGRGYGYTF	TGCAGTGGGAGGGGTTATGGCTACACCTTC	many	NA	TRBV20-1	TRBJ1-2
CASSDTSDSNQPQHF	TGTGCCAGCAGTGATACGTCAGATAGCAATCAGCCCCAGCATTTT	NA	NA	TRBV6-1	TRBJ1-5
CASTAGGMNEQFF	TGTGCCAGCACCGCGGGGGGGATGAATGAGCAGTTCTTC	NA	TRBD2	TRBV28	TRBJ2-1
CASSDRDRGPNQPQHF	TGTGCCAGCAGTGATCGAGACAGGGGGCCCAATCAGCCCCAGCATTTT	many	TRBD1	TRBV6-4	TRBJ1-5
CASSLLEGNTEAFF	TGTGCCAGCAGTTTACTGGAGGGGAACACTGAAGCTTTCTTT	many	NA	TRBV27	TRBJ1-1
CASTLSRGPHQPQHF	TGTGCCAGCACCTTATCCCGGGGCCCCCATCAGCCCCAGCATTTT	many	NA	TRBV6-5	TRBJ1-5
CASSLRRDSEAFF	TGTGCCAGCAGTTTAAGGAGGGACAGTGAAGCTTTCTTT	NA	TRBD1	TRBV12-3/TRBV12-4	TRBJ1-1
CASRKTGTGAFGYTF	TGTGCCAGCAGGAAAACCGGGACAGGGGCATTTGGCTACACCTTC	many	TRBD1	TRBV12-3/TRBV12-4	TRBJ1-2
CSVEEDEGVYGYTF	TGCAGCGTTGAAGAAGACGAAGGGGTCTATGGCTACACCTTC	many	NA	TRBV29-1	TRBJ1-2
CASSWDVGPRIPVHF	TGTGCCAGCAGCTGGGACGTCGGACCGAGAATTCCTGTCCACTTT	few	NA	TRBV7-2	TRBJ1-6
CASGLAVPGTGELFF	TGTGCTAGTGGTTTGGCCGTGCCCGGAACCGGGGAGCTGTTTTTT	few	NA	TRBV12-5	TRBJ2-2
CATSRYEGKYTGELFF	TGTGCCACCAGCAGGTACGAGGGGAAGTACACCGGGGAGCTGTTTTTT	many	NA	TRBV15	TRBJ2-2
CASSSLGWQETQYF	TGCGCCAGCAGCTCCCTCGGGTGGCAAGAGACCCAGTACTTC	NA	NA	TRBV5-1	TRBJ2-5
CASDLSPGTGNTIYF	TGTGCCAGCGATCTTTCTCCAGGGACCGGAAACACCATATATTTT	many	NA	TRBV2	TRBJ1-3
CASSPRDSEYEQYF	TGCGCCAGCAGCCCCCGGGACTCCGAATACGAGCAGTACTTC	many	NA	TRBV4-1	TRBJ2-7
CASSLIWGSNQPQHF	TGTGCCAGCAGTTTAATATGGGGGAGCAATCAGCCCCAGCATTTT	many	NA	TRBV27	TRBJ1-5
CAWDRVSYEQYF	TGTGCCTGGGACAGGGTTTCCTACGAGCAGTACTTC	many	TRBD1	TRBV30	TRBJ2-7
CASSSRDKLYYGYTF	TGTGCCAGCAGCTCCCGGGACAAACTTTACTATGGCTACACCTTC	many	NA	TRBV13	TRBJ1-2
CASSQTRDTEAFF	TGCGCCAGCAGCCAAACCAGGGATACTGAAGCTTTCTTT	many	NA	TRBV4-1	TRBJ1-1
CASNSGTGAYEQYF	TGTGCCAGCAACTCCGGGACAGGAGCATACGAGCAGTACTTC	NA	TRBD1	TRBV11-2	TRBJ2-7
CASSQTGPVSETQYF	TGTGCCAGCAGTCAGACAGGTCCCGTTTCTGAGACCCAGTACTTC	NA	NA	TRBV12-3/TRBV12-4	TRBJ2-5
CASSEAVRQGAGELFF	TGTGCCAGCAGTGAAGCCGTACGCCAAGGGGCCGGGGAGCTGTTTTTT	many	NA	TRBV2	TRBJ2-2
CASNPTGGHYQETQYF	TGTGCCAGCAACCCAACGGGAGGCCACTACCAAGAGACCCAGTACTTC	few	TRBD2	TRBV28	TRBJ2-5
CASSSERGRGTGPQHF	TGTGCCAGCAGTTCAGAGAGGGGACGGGGGACGGGGCCCCAGCATTTT	many	NA	TRBV28	TRBJ1-5
CSAHTGEPYEQYF	TGCAGTGCTCATACAGGGGAACCCTACGAGCAGTACTTC	many	TRBD1	TRBV20-1	TRBJ2-7
CASSHQVRF	TGTGCCAGCAGCCACCAGGTCCGCTTC	few	NA	TRBV3-1	TRBJ2-7
CAISEGAGTEAFF	TGTGCCATCAGTGAGGGGGCGGGAACTGAAGCTTTCTTT	many	NA	TRBV10-3	TRBJ1-1
CSAHGLAGSYEQYF	TGCAGTGCTCATGGTCTAGCGGGTAGCTACGAGCAGTACTTC	NA	TRBD2	TRBV20-1	TRBJ2-7
CASSFGDPNTEAFF	TGTGCCAGCAGTTTCGGGGACCCGAACACTGAAGCTTTCTTT	many	NA	TRBV27	TRBJ1-1
CASSEPGQGPQEQYF	TGCGCCAGCAGTGAGCCGGGACAGGGGCCTCAGGAGCAGTACTTC	many	TRBD1	TRBV10-2	TRBJ2-7
CSGVGGVVIGYTF	TGCAGTGGCGTGGGGGGGGTGGTGATCGGCTACACCTTC	NA	NA	TRBV20-1	TRBJ1-2
CASSFWGWGTEAFF	TGTGCCAGCAGTTTTTGGGGTTGGGGCACTGAAGCTTTCTTT	many	NA	TRBV12-3/TRBV12-4	TRBJ1-1